This T cell receptor (beta chain) was captured in a study of T cell responses to AZD1222 COVID-19 vaccine. Study-level results: There were vaccine-associated CD4 TCRs across spike, dominant at 160-218 and 743-854.

Sequencing used immunoSEQ multiplex PCR; TCRdb keeps in-frame clones, though not all of them. The sample consists of about 80,000 clones, 80% to 90% of them appearing once. The analysis combined second doses at about 4 or about 12 weeks. This CDR3 comprises 17 residues. Trimming stripped 0 bases from V and 0 bases from J, with 13 bases between. Per the germline V gene, CDR1 is SGHNT and CDR2 is YYREEE (reference sequence). Turning to this clone: The antigen remains unidentified.

Sequencing was performed on peripheral blood, taken 28 days after the second AZD1222 dose. The rearrangement uses TRBV5-4 and TRBJ2-4, with D tentatively TRBD2 (5 bases). This TCR was recovered from an adult who received the AZD1222 COVID-19 vaccine. The CDR3 sequence is CASSLEGSDLAKNIQYF. The CDR3 nucleotides are TGTGCCAGCAGCTTGGAGGGTAGCGACCTAGCCAAAAACATTCAGTACTTC.